This record looks at one T cell receptor (beta chain) sequence and its context. The antigen remains undetermined. This entry comes from a study of cytomegalovirus exposure and HLA in healthy donors. Study results and limitations: In a later analysis, donors in an Asian-associated ancestry cluster reportedly had fewer N-insertions in productive TCRs than the cohort mean. V- and J-gene trimming of TCR beta was linked (in a later analysis) to a missense DCLRE1C variant. Presence/absence analyses assumed roughly uniform sequencing depth across donors.

CDR3 length equals 18 residues. V trimming: 3 bases; J trimming: 7 bases; junction bases outside the gene matches: 12. Germline loops: CDR1 MGHRA, CDR2 YSYEKL. The PCR had 60 Vbeta and 13 Jbeta primers. The protocol was immunoSEQ multiplex PCR, while the TCRdb copy is restricted to in-frame clones and leaves out a portion. The sample gives some 110,000 clones, about 75% of which show up once; approximately 2.8% is in the top ten. The source is a male donor in good health and CMV-seropositive. The chain has TRBV4-1 and TRBJ2-1; 13 nucleotides agree with TRBD2. The sequenced material came from PBMCs. This chain's CDR3 is CASSQSRTGTSGKNEQFF. CDR3 sequence (DNA): TGCGCCAGCAGCCAGAGTCGGACCGGGACTAGCGGGAAAAATGAGCAGTTCTTC.